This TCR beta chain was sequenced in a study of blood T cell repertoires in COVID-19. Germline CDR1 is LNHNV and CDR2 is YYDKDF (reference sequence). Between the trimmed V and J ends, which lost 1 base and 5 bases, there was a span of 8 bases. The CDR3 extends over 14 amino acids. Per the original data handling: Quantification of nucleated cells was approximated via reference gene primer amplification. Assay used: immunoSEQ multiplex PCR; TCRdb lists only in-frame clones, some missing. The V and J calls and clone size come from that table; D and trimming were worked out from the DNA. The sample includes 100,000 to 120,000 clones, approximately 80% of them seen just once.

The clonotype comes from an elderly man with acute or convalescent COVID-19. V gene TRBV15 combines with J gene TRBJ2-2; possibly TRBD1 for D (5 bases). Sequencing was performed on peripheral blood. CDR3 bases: TGTGCCACCAGCAGAGGCAGGGCTACCGGGGAGCTGTTTTTT. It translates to CATSRGRATGELFF.